This T cell receptor (beta chain) was retrieved from a study of response to subunit inactivated influenza vaccine. Concerning this clonotype: Its target is not known.

Study-wide points: The authors put forward the suggestion that each seasonal influenza vaccination may bring in only a limited number of new T cells.

TCRdb redid the calling of the RT-PCR reads with MiXCR, one entry per CDR3 protein. The sample has about 650,000 distinct CDR3 sequences, about a sixth seen once. V was trimmed by 0 bases and J by 8 bases, leaving 15 bases between them. The CDR3 contains 15 residues. Germline V gives CDR1 SGHTA, CDR2 FQGNSA. This rearrangement joins TRBV7-2 to TRBJ2-3, with a tentative D call TRBD2 (6 bases). The clonotype originates from a man aged 45-65 years who received an inactivated influenza vaccine. The specimen comprised PBMCs from blood, sampled roughly 13 days after vaccination. In nucleotides, the CDR3 is TGTGCCAGCAGCTTAGCCGGGACTCTCCCGGGTACGCAGTATTTT. Protein: CASSLAGTLPGTQYF.